These 8 T cell receptor beta chains were sequenced from one sample in a study of regulatory T cells in long-lasting Graves disease. The time point was: newly diagnosed GD, antithyroid drugs for less than 3 months. The TCR library used RNA extracted from PBMCs. Construction of TCR beta libraries relied on iRepertoire HTBI primers and on Arm-PCR targeting CDR3 regions. TCRdb redid the calling of the multiplex PCR reads with MiXCR, one entry per CDR3 protein. The table records about 380,000 distinct CDR3 sequences, about 14% of them present only once. The sample consisted of peripheral blood mononuclear cells (PBMCs), taken at new diagnosis, from a patient treated with antithyroid drugs. The receptors stem from a female donor with Graves disease.

Many counts were recorded for this clonotype. CDR3 DNA: TGTGCCAGCAGTGCAACCGGGACAGGGGGCGCGGGCACGCAGTATTTT. Translated, it gives CASSATGTGGAGTQYF. The chain recombines TRBV2 with TRBJ2-3, with TRBD1 matching over 12 bases. This CDR3 is 16 amino acids long. Per germline, CDR1 SNHLY and CDR2 FYNNEI. V gave up 4 bases and J gave up 9 bases; unmatched junction bases: 11.

This chain connects TRBV6-1 to TRBJ1-5; 7 nucleotides line up with TRBD1. V gave up 0 bases and J gave up 3 bases; unmatched junction bases: 5. Germline V gene data show CDR1 as MNHNS and CDR2 as SASEGT. This CDR3 comprises 16 residues. Here the CDR3 reads CASSEAGQLFNQPQHF. The CDR3 nucleotides read TGTGCCAGCAGTGAAGCGGGACAGCTCTTCAATCAGCCCCAGCATTTT.

This chain joins TRBV6-1 and TRBJ1-2; the match to TRBD1 covers 7 bases. Germline-derived CDR1 and CDR2 are MNHNS and SASEGT. Trimming removed 6 bases from V and 5 bases from J; junction bases left unmatched: 9. This CDR3 comprises 14 residues. CDR3: CASRGTVDLYGYTF. The CDR3 DNA follows: TGTGCCAGCAGGGGGACAGTTGATTTATATGGCTACACCTTC.

There are many counts of this clonotype. The chain uses TRBV20-1 and TRBJ1-5; 7 nucleotides agree with TRBD1. The CDR3 consists of 14 residues. Per germline, CDR1 DFQATT and CDR2 SNEGSKA (reference sequence). The junction had 8 bases not matched to a gene; V was cut back by 3 bases and J by 6 bases. CDR3 sequence: CSASNWRGLQPQHF. CDR3 DNA sequence: TGCAGTGCTAGTAATTGGAGGGGGCTTCAGCCCCAGCATTTT.

Ten or more counts support this clonotype. The chain employs TRBV6-2 or TRBV6-3 and TRBJ2-5, with TRBD2 matching 14 bases. Germline values: CDR1 MNHEY, CDR2 SVGEGT. The CDR3 is 15 residues long. The V gene end was trimmed by 7 bases and the J gene end by 5 bases; junction bases not matched to a gene: 6. CDR3 amino acids: CASKRGLAGEETQYF. CDR3 nucleotides: TGTGCCAGCAAGAGGGGACTAGCGGGAGAGGAGACCCAGTACTTC.

Note on this clonotype: This may be a read error, as it is one base from a much larger clone. The conserved phenylalanine or tryptophan is not found at the CDR3 terminus, so this likely reflects a read error. This chain links TRBV4-3 with TRBJ2-7; D is uncertain. The CDR3 is made up of 17 amino acids. Looked up from germline, CDR1 is LGHNA and CDR2 is YSLEER. V lost 0 bases to trimming and J lost 3 bases, with 18 bases between them. The CDR3 sequence is CASSQDWGGSSLYEQYS. The DNA of the CDR3 is TGCGCCAGCAGCCAAGATTGGGGTGGCTCGTCTCTCTACGAGCAGTACTCC.

This clonotype was seen many times. The J gene is TRBJ2-7, the V gene TRBV25-1, with D uncertain. CDR3 length: 11 residues. CDR1 and CDR2 from the germline V gene are MGHDK and SYGVNS. Trimming cost V 3 bases and J 3 bases, with 3 bases left between them. CDR3 region: CASSDFYEQYF. CDR3 nucleotide sequence: TGTGCCAGCAGTGATTTCTACGAGCAGTACTTC.

This clonotype has ten or more counts. The V gene is TRBV2, the J gene TRBJ1-6; 8 bases map to TRBD1. CDR1 and CDR2 (germline): SNHLY, FYNNEI. The CDR3 runs to 14 residues. Germline trimming cut 8 bases from V and 2 bases from J; bases unmatched to any gene: 2. As DNA, the CDR3 is TGTGCCAGCGGACAGGGTACCTATAATTCACCCCTCCACTTT. The encoded protein is CASGQGTYNSPLHF.